This T cell receptor (beta chain) was sequenced for a study of blood T cell repertoires in COVID-19 (dated by TCRdb to about 2020). For the study in its entirety: Samples covering the acute and convalescent phases of COVID-19 were provided by collaborators in the United States, Italy and Spain. Nearly every sample came with metadata listing a de-identified subject ID, COVID-19 status, age in years and sex. The repertoires were released in a freely available public database meant as a resource for research on the immune response to SARS-CoV-2. The samples were drawn from the first 160 participants of the ongoing ImmuneRACE study and from 950 to 1,500 subjects provided by 6 global collaborators. Where available, HLA class I and class II types were taken from metadata supplied by the sample provider and were not determined by assay-based typing. The material from the prospective study consisted of cDNA or gDNA derived from T cells, B-cell-depleted T cells, or PBMCs. The dataset comprised deeply sampled blood TCRbeta repertoires from subjects exposed to, actively infected with, or recovered from COVID-19.

TCRbeta CDR3 regions were amplified from genomic DNA using the immunoSEQ Assay, a bias-controlled multiplex PCR. In the authors' own workflow: The number of nucleated cells in each sample was estimated by amplification of reference gene primers within the assay. Sequence reads were collapsed and filtered to measure the absolute abundance of every unique TCRbeta CDR3 rearrangement. For each sample, productive Simpson clonality was calculated as the square root of Simpson's diversity index over productive rearrangements. Imported from immuneACCESS, the table was reduced by TCRdb to in-frame sequences with V and J called. These copies leave out some clones; in studies compared against another copy, an unresolved V gene accounts for under half, and the cause of the remainder is not known. The V and J calls and clone size were taken over from that table, and D and trimming were inferred from the DNA. The sample data list about 36,000 clones, and about three quarters of these were observed just once. The leading ten clones occupy approximately 1.9% of the sample.

Overall study outcomes, separate from this receptor: How much clinical and demographic metadata was included differed by source and by participant, and the metadata was provided uncurated.

The CDR3 contains 16 residues, cysteine and phenylalanine counted. The entry retains the CDR3 DNA only, 48 bases that are in frame from base 1. Trimming removed 2 bases from V and 2 bases from J; the gene matches leave 6 bases unexplained. According to the germline V gene, CDR1 reads SGDLS and CDR2 reads YYNGEE. Whole blood was collected in K2EDTA tubes by collaborating institutions according to the institutions' own protocols. Collaborator samples were shipped for TCRbeta analysis as frozen whole blood, isolated PBMCs, or DNA extracted from either sample type. Notes on this clone: The target of this receptor is not known. Base qualities are not recorded, but no much larger clone differs from it by a single base.

The clonotype originates from a man aged 55 to 70 with active COVID-19. The specimen sequenced was peripheral blood. The rearranged chain carries TRBV9 and TRBJ2-5; 10 central nucleotides agree with TRBD1. The DNA sequence is TGTGCCAGCAGCGTTAGGGGGGACAGGGGACAAGAGACCCAGTACTTC. Its protein reads: CASSVRGDRGQETQYF.